What follows is one T cell receptor (beta chain) and its context. TCRdb keeps only in-frame clones here, not all; method: immunoSEQ multiplex PCR. The table records around 80,000 clones, 91% of them present only once. Patients with autoimmune history or systemic immunosuppression were excluded. This specimen comes from a study of OX40 agonist ivuxolimab in advanced cancers. Background on the study: Partial responses occurred in Three dose-escalation patients, one with hepatocellular carcinoma and two with cutaneous melanoma.

V lost 5 bases and J 3 bases, leaving 12 bases between the germline ends. The CDR3 runs 13 residues. CDR1 SGHDT and CDR2 YYEEEE come from the germline V gene. The sequencing used CD4+ or CD8+ T cells sorted from blood, collected in a trial of the OX40 agonist ivuxolimab. This clonotype was obtained from an adult with an advanced solid tumor such as melanoma, head and neck, liver or kidney cancer. The chain employs TRBV5-6 and TRBJ2-7, with TRBD1 as a possible D gene (6 bases). CDR3 nucleotide sequence: TGTGCCAGCAGGGGTAGGGGGAACTACGAGCAGTACTTC. Translation gives CASRGRGNYEQYF.